Below, one T cell receptor beta chain is given with its context. Its antigen is as yet unknown. This CDR3 has 12 amino acids. Trimming shortened V by 2 bases and J by 8 bases, and 8 bases separated the two germline ends. CDR1 and CDR2 (germline): SGHDT, YYEEEE. This entry comes from a study of T cell responses to AZD1222 COVID-19 vaccine. About the research overall: It was second doses at about 4 or about 12 weeks that were pooled. Overall study findings and caveats: AZD1222 recipients seropositive at baseline numbered only five or six. Two doses of AZD1222 preceded a rise in Spike-specific TCR breadth and depth. Most donors were white British, females outnumbered males, and clonal diversity was possibly underestimated.

Clones were read by immunoSEQ multiplex PCR, and TCRdb kept only the in-frame ones, dropping some. This table has tens of thousands of clones, 86% appearing once. The sequencing here drew on peripheral blood, taken on day 0 of AZD1222 vaccination. The sequence derives from an adult in good health. The V gene is TRBV5-6, the J gene TRBJ2-1; D call uncertain. CDR3 nucleotide sequence: TGTGCCAGCAGCTTTTCCCTCTATGAGCAGTTCTTC. It yields the protein CASSFSLYEQFF.